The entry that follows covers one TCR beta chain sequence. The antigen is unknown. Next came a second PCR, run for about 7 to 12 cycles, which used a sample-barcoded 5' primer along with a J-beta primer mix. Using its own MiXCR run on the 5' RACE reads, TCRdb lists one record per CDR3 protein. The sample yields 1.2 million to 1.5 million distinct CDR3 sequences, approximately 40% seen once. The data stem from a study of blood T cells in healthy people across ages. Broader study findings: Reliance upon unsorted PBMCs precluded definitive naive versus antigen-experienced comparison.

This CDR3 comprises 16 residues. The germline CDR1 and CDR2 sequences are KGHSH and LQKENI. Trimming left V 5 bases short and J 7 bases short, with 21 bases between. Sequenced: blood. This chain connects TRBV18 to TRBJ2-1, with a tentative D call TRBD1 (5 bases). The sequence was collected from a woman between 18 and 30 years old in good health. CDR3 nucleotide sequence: TGTGCCAGCTCAGCCCAACAGGCGCCGCTGAGGAATGAGCAGTTCTTC. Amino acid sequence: CASSAQQAPLRNEQFF.